This TCR beta chain was captured by sequencing in a study of untreated major depressive disorder. Study outcomes and limitations: CD4+ T cells from depressed patients used TRBV05-01 (Vbeta 5.1) more often than controls.

Turning to this clone: Its antigen is as yet unknown.

Typically approximately 96% of enriched cells were CD4+. The table came from immunoSEQ multiplex PCR; TCRdb's copy has only in-frame clones and leaves some out. The sample records about 25,000 clones, about nine tenths being singletons. The CDR3 extends over 17 amino acids. The V and J ends lost 4 bases and 2 bases, in that order; junction bases with no gene match: 11. Germline CDR1 is SGDLS and CDR2 is YYNGEE. This chain connects TRBV9 to TRBJ2-3; 9 bases are shared with TRBD2. The TCR originated in a woman between 25 and 40 years old with major depressive disorder. The sequencing input was CD4+ T cells from PBMCs. The CDR3 DNA sequence: TGTGCCAGCAGCTTACGACTAGAGCGGGGGGTCACAGATACGCAGTATTTT. Translating gives CASSLRLERGVTDTQYF.